This note documents a single T cell receptor (beta chain) sequence. What it recognizes is unknown. V shed 7 bases and J shed 7 bases, with 16 bases lying between them. The CDR3 contains 13 residues. Germline V gene sequence: CDR1 SQVTM, CDR2 ANQGSEA. The time point denotes: baseline, week 1 (first vaccination visit). Treatment given: pre-vaccination baseline after standard-of-care therapy. Donors' newly diagnosed IDH1-mutant WHO grade 3 or 4 astrocytomas lacked nuclear ATRX. These data are taken from a study of a mutant IDH1 vaccine in newly diagnosed glioma. Study-wide background: Patients had received radiotherapy, temozolomide, or both previously, most receiving both.

This table comes from immunoSEQ multiplex PCR, and its TCRdb copy is limited to in-frame clones, with some not included. The data show under 35,000 clones, roughly 87% seen once. Study outcomes and limitations: It seemed that pseudoprogression was not linked to changes in the top peripheral T cell clonotypes.

This receptor was identified in a man aged 25-45 years with glioma. Specimen: PBMCs, collected from a glioma patient treated with radiotherapy, temozolomide or both. The chain carries TRBV29-1 and TRBJ1-4; D possibly corresponds to TRBD1 (6 bases). The CDR3 here is CSATPGQGEKLFF. CDR3 in DNA: TGCAGCGCCACTCCGGGACAAGGTGAAAAACTGTTTTTT. Using reference TRBV29-1 and TRBJ1-4 for the parts outside the CDR3, the full variable domain is SAVISQKPSRDICQRGTSLTIQCQVDSQVTMMFWYRQQPGQSLTLIATANQGSEATYESGFVIDKFPISRPNLTFSTLTVSNMSPEDSSIYLCSATPGQGEKLFFGSGTQLSVL.